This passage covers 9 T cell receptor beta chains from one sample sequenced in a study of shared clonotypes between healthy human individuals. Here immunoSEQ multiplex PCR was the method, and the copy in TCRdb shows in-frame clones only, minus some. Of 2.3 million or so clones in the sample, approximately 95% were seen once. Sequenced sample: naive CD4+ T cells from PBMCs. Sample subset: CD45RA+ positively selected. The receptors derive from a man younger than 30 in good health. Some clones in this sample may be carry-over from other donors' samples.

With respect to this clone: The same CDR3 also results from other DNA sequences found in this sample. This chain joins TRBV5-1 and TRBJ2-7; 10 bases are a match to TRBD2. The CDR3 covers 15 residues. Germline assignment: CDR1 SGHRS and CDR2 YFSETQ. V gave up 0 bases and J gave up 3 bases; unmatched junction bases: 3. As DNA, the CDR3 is TGCGCCAGCAGCTTGGAGCTAGCGGGAGTCTACGAGCAGTACTTC. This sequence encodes CASSLELAGVYEQYF.

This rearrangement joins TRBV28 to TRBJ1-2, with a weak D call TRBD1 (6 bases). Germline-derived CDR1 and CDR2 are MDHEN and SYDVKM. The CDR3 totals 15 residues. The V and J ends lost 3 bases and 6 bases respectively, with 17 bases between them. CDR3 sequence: CASSLAGGPMDGYTF. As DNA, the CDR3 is TGTGCCAGCAGTTTGGCGGGGGGCCCTATGGATGGCTACACCTTC.

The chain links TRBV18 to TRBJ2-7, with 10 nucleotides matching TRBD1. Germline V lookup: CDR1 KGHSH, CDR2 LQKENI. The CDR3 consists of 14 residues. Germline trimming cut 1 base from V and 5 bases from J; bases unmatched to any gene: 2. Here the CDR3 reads CASSPRQGADEQYF. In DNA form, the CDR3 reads TGTGCCAGCTCACCACGACAGGGGGCGGACGAGCAGTACTTC.

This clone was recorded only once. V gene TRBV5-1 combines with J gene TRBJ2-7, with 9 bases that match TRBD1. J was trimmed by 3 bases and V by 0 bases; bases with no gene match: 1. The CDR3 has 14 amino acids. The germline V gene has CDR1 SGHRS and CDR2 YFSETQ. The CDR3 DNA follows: TGCGCCAGCAGCTTGGAGGACAGGGGCTACGAGCAGTACTTC. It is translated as CASSLEDRGYEQYF.

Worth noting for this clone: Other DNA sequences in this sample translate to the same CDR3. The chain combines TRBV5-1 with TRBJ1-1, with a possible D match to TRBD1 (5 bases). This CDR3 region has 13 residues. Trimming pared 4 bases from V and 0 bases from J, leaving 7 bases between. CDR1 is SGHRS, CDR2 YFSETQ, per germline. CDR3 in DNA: TGCGCCAGCAGCGTAGGGGTGAACACTGAAGCTTTCTTT. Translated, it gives CASSVGVNTEAFF.

CDR3 nucleotide sequence: TGTGCCAGCATAGGGGGAGCGGGGGATACGCAGTATTTT. Amino acids: CASIGGAGDTQYF. The V call is TRBV6-6, the J call TRBJ2-3; perhaps TRBD2 as D (7 bases). The CDR3 is made up of 13 amino acids. Germline V gives CDR1 MNHNY, CDR2 SVGAGI (reference sequence). Between the trimmed V and J ends, which lost 7 bases and 6 bases, there was a span of 14 bases.

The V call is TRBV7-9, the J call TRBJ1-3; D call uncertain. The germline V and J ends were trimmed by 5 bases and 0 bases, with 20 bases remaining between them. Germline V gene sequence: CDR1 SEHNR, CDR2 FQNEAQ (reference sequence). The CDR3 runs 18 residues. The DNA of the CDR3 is TGTGCCAGCAGCATTGGATATGGAGAGGTTAGCTCTGGAAACACCATATATTTT. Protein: CASSIGYGEVSSGNTIYF. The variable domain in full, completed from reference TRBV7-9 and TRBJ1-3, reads DTGVSQNPRHKITKRGQNVTFRCDPISEHNRLYWYRQTLGQGPEFLTYFQNEAQLEKSRLLSDRFSAERPKGSFSTLEIQRTEQGDSAMYLCASSIGYGEVSSGNTIYFGEGSWLTVV.

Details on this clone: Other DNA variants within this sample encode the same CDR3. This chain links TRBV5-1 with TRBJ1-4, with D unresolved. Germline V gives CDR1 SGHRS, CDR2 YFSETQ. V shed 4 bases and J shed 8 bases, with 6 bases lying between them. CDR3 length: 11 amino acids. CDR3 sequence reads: CASSLGEKLFF. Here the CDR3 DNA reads TGCGCCAGCAGCCTGGGGGAAAAACTGTTTTTT.

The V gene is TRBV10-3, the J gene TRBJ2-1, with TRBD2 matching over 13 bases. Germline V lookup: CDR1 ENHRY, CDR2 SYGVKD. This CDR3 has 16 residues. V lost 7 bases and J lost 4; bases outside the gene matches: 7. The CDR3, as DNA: TGTGCCATCAATCCCGAGACTAGCGGGAGGTACAATGAGCAGTTCTTC. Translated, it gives CAINPETSGRYNEQFF.